Listed here is a single T cell receptor beta chain. V shed 7 bases and J shed 2 bases, with 8 bases lying between them. This CDR3 comprises 12 residues. Germline CDR1 is ENHRY and CDR2 is SYGVKD. The entry originates in a study of T cell changes during pregnancy in multiple sclerosis. Assay used: immunoSEQ multiplex PCR; TCRdb lists only in-frame clones, some missing. This sample has 35,000 to 40,000 clones; roughly 90% occur once, and the top ten carry approximately 5.1%. Sequenced material: CD8+ T cells from peripheral blood mononuclear cells, taken in the third trimester of pregnancy. The clonotype originates from a female donor with multiple sclerosis, enrolled in a pregnancy study. The chain has TRBV10-3 and TRBJ1-1, with D uncertain. CDR3 coding DNA: TGTGCCATCAAGACAATCAACACTGAAGCTTTCTTT. It codes for CAIKTINTEAFF.